A single sample gave rise to the 25 T cell receptor beta chains below, sequenced in a study of lymphopenia after photon versus proton radiotherapy. Repertoires were generated with immunoSEQ multiplex PCR, while TCRdb's copy carries only in-frame clones and drops some. The sample yields more than 70,000 clones, about 83% seen once. The material sequenced was peripheral blood, taken from a patient treated with proton-based radiotherapy. Receptors originate from a man aged 60 to 69 with pancreatic cancer.

Only one count was recorded for this clone. This chain joins TRBV9 and TRBJ2-1; D is possibly TRBD2 (7 bases). The germline gives CDR1 SGDLS, CDR2 YYNGEE. The V end lost 0 bases, the J end lost 9 bases, and 13 bases lay between the germline ends. CDR3 length: 14 residues. Here the CDR3 DNA reads TGTGCCAGCAGCGTAGCGTCGGGGGGCGGTGAGCAGTTCTTC. The encoded protein is CASSVASGGGEQFF.

CDR3 in DNA: TGTGCCACCAGCAGAGGACACGGCGAGCAGTACTTC. Translated: CATSRGHGEQYF. V gene TRBV15 combines with J gene TRBJ2-7; D is unresolved. Per the germline V gene, CDR1 is LNHNV and CDR2 is YYDKDF (reference sequence). This CDR3 comprises 12 residues. V lost 1 base and J lost 6, with 7 bases in between. The entire variable domain, with the rest obtained from reference TRBV15 and TRBJ2-7, is as follows: DAMVIQNPRYQVTQFGKPVTLSCSQTLNHNVMYWYQQKSSQAPKLLFHYYDKDFNNEADTPDNFQSRRPNTSFCFLDIRSPGLGDTAMYLCATSRGHGEQYFGPGTRLTVT.

The chain combines TRBV19 with TRBJ2-3; tentative D call: TRBD2 (5 bases). CDR1 LNHDA and CDR2 SQIVND come from the germline V gene (reference sequence). CDR3 length: 15 amino acids. Trimming took 9 bases from V and 4 from J, leaving 20 bases between them. CDR3 in amino acids: CASQERAGSSDTQYF. The CDR3 bases are TGTGCCAGCCAGGAGAGGGCGGGCAGTTCAGATACGCAGTATTTT.

This clone came up a few times. The V gene is TRBV11-2, the J gene TRBJ1-3; D possibly corresponds to TRBD1 (6 bases). The CDR3 covers 14 residues. Germline-derived CDR1 and CDR2 are SGHAT and FQNNGV. V was shortened by 1 base and J by 2 bases, with 6 bases between the two germline ends. CDR3 coding DNA: TGTGCCAGCAGCTTAGCAGGGGCTGGAAACACCATATATTTT. Translating it yields CASSLAGAGNTIYF. Full variable domain (missing parts from reference TRBV11-2 and TRBJ1-3): EAGVAQSPRYKIIEKRQSVAFWCNPISGHATLYWYQQILGQGPKLLIQFQNNGVVDDSQLPKDRFSAERLKGVDSTLKIQPAKLEDSAVYLCASSLAGAGNTIYFGEGSWLTVV.

The chain links TRBV19 to TRBJ2-7; TRBD2 might be the D (7 bases). The germline V gene encodes CDR1 LNHDA and CDR2 SQIVND (reference sequence). V was clipped by 7 bases and J by 2 bases, with 15 bases between them. The CDR3 extends over 14 amino acids. DNA for the CDR3: TGTGCCAGTACCAAGGGGGGGACAACCTACGAGCAGTACTTC. It encodes CASTKGGTTYEQYF.

The rearrangement uses TRBV28 and TRBJ1-4; D perhaps matches TRBD1 (5 bases). The CDR3 has 12 amino acids. Germline CDR1 is MDHEN and CDR2 is SYDVKM. V was cut by 6 bases and J by 5 bases, with 7 bases left in between. The CDR3 DNA follows: TGTGCCAGCAGGACAGCGAATGAAAAACTGTTTTTT. Translated: CASRTANEKLFF.

This clone occurred a few times. This chain uses TRBV7-2 with TRBJ2-7; 8 positions match TRBD1. The CDR3 has 15 amino acids. Germline CDR1 SGHTA, CDR2 FQGNSA. V trimming: 2 bases; J trimming: 2 bases; junction bases outside the gene matches: 5. The CDR3 DNA sequence: TGTGCCAGCAGCTTACCCGGGACAGGCACCTACGAGCAGTACTTC. Encoded protein: CASSLPGTGTYEQYF.

The rearrangement links TRBV27 to TRBJ1-3; 8 bases are shared with TRBD1. The ends lost 6 bases at V and 2 bases at J; junction bases unmatched: 6. This CDR3 has 15 residues. CDR1 is MNHEY and CDR2 is SMNVEV in the germline V gene (reference sequence). The CDR3 sequence is CASSEHRGTGNTIYF. DNA for the CDR3: TGTGCCAGCAGCGAACACAGGGGGACTGGAAACACCATATATTTT.

The V and J genes are TRBV28 and TRBJ2-2; possibly TRBD2 for D (5 bases). Germline V gene lookup returns CDR1 MDHEN and CDR2 SYDVKM. The CDR3 is 16 amino acids. V dropped 3 bases and J dropped 1 base, with 12 bases sitting between them. The CDR3 DNA follows: TGTGCCAGCAGTTTGCCGGGCGCGGGGAACACCGGGGAGCTGTTTTTT. Residues: CASSLPGAGNTGELFF.

This sequence joins TRBV5-4 and TRBJ2-5, with 9 bases aligning to TRBD1. The J segment lost 6 bases and the V segment lost 3 bases, leaving 6 bases of the junction unmatched. The CDR3 extends over 14 amino acids. CDR1 and CDR2 (germline): SGHNT, YYREEE (reference sequence). This chain's CDR3 is CASSSDRGGKTQYF. CDR3 bases: TGTGCCAGCAGCTCGGACAGGGGTGGAAAGACCCAGTACTTC. Based on the CDR3 plus reference TRBV5-4 and TRBJ2-5, the full variable domain is ETGVTQSPTHLIKTRGQQVTLRCSSQSGHNTVSWYQQALGQGPQFIFQYYREEENGRGNFPPRFSGLQFPNYSSELNVNALELDDSALYLCASSSDRGGKTQYFGPGTRLLVL.

This clone was seen only once. V is TRBV28 and J is TRBJ2-7; 11 bases map to TRBD1. The CDR3 runs 16 residues. Trimming took 2 bases from V and 3 from J; bases not matched to a gene: 6. CDR1 is MDHEN, CDR2 SYDVKM, per germline. Here the CDR3 reads CASSLGGTGGFYEQYF. In DNA form, the CDR3 reads TGTGCCAGCAGTTTAGGAGGGACAGGGGGTTTCTACGAGCAGTACTTC.

The chain couples TRBV11-2 to TRBJ2-1; no definite D call. The CDR3 covers 16 residues. The V and J ends lost 0 bases and 0 bases respectively, with 9 bases between them. Germline V gene sequence: CDR1 SGHAT, CDR2 FQNNGV. CDR3: CASSLDLGFSYNEQFF. CDR3 bases: TGTGCCAGCAGCTTAGATTTGGGCTTCTCCTACAATGAGCAGTTCTTC.

This clone appeared a single time. The genes are TRBV5-6 and TRBJ2-5; D may be TRBD2 (6 bases). The CDR3 is 17 amino acids. The germline V gene encodes CDR1 SGHDT and CDR2 YYEEEE. With 4 bases removed from V and 5 bases from J, the gap between germline ends came to 24 bases. In DNA form, the CDR3 reads TGTGCCAGCAGCCTAACCCAGGGAGGACCGAAACCGGAGACCCAGTACTTC. Translating gives CASSLTQGGPKPETQYF.

This rearrangement joins TRBV2 to TRBJ2-7, with TRBD1 as a possible D gene (6 bases). The CDR3 runs 13 residues. Germline V gene sequence: CDR1 SNHLY, CDR2 FYNNEI. Trimming took 3 bases from V and 2 from J, leaving 8 bases between them. DNA of the CDR3: TGTGCCAGCAGTGATGGACAGACCTACGAGCAGTACTTC. It is translated as CASSDGQTYEQYF.

This chain links TRBV19 with TRBJ1-3; D is possibly TRBD1 (5 bases). The CDR3 covers 13 residues. Germline values: CDR1 LNHDA, CDR2 SQIVND (reference sequence). V was clipped by 8 bases and J by 0 bases, with 8 bases between them. The CDR3 loop is CASGTASGNTIYF. Written as DNA, the CDR3 is TGTGCCAGTGGGACGGCCTCTGGAAACACCATATATTTT.

The chain couples TRBV28 to TRBJ1-2, with D unclear. The germline V gene has CDR1 MDHEN and CDR2 SYDVKM. The CDR3 is 11 amino acids. The ends were cut back, 4 bases at V and 4 bases at J, with 4 bases in the middle. The CDR3, as DNA: TGTGCCAGCAGTTCTATCTATGGCTACACCTTC. It is translated as CASSSIYGYTF.

The genes are TRBV9 and TRBJ1-1; possible D gene TRBD1, 5 bases. The CDR3 consists of 13 residues. The V gene lost 1 base and the J gene lost 1 base, with 5 bases spanning the gap. Germline V gives CDR1 SGDLS, CDR2 YYNGEE. The DNA of the CDR3 is TGTGCCAGCAGCGTAACAGGGAACACTGAAGCTTTCTTT. Translated, it gives CASSVTGNTEAFF.

The chain is built from TRBV5-8 and TRBJ2-2; 8 bases are a match to TRBD2. Germline V gives CDR1 SGHTS, CDR2 YDEGEE. J was trimmed by 4 bases and V by 0 bases; bases with no gene match: 8. This CDR3 is built from 17 residues. CDR3: CASSLGAGGHPTGELFF. The DNA of the CDR3 is TGTGCCAGCAGCTTGGGTGCGGGGGGACACCCCACCGGGGAGCTGTTTTTT.

The chain is built from TRBV14 and TRBJ1-1; D not certain. V lost 4 bases and J 0 bases, leaving 15 bases between the germline ends. The CDR3 length is 16 residues. Germline assignment: CDR1 SGHDN and CDR2 FVKESK. CDR3 DNA sequence: TGTGCCAGCAGCCCCCGAGTACAGAACCTGAACACTGAAGCTTTCTTT. Encoded protein: CASSPRVQNLNTEAFF.

The CDR3, as DNA: TGCGCCAGCAGTGAAGGGACAGTTTATGGGGAGCTGTTTTTT. Its translation is CASSEGTVYGELFF. J is TRBJ2-2 and V is TRBV5-1; 7 nucleotides align to TRBD1. J gave up 8 bases and V 5 bases, and 9 bases lay outside the gene matches. CDR3 length equals 14 residues. In germline, CDR1 is SGHRS, CDR2 YFSETQ. Full variable domain (remainder filled in from reference TRBV5-1 and TRBJ2-2): KAGVTQTPRYLIKTRGQQVTLSCSPISGHRSVSWYQQTPGQGLQFLFEYFSETQRNKGNFPGRFSGRQFSNSRSEMNVSTLELGDSALYLCASSEGTVYGELFFGEGSRLTVL.

The V call is TRBV7-8, the J call TRBJ2-3; 8 bases map to TRBD2. The germline gives CDR1 SGHVS, CDR2 FQNEAQ. The CDR3 loop spans 15 amino acids. The trim removed 5 bases at V and 2 bases at J, leaving 6 bases unmatched. In nucleotides, the CDR3 is TGTGCCAGCAGCCGGCGGGGGGCGGACACAGATACGCAGTATTTT. Protein product: CASSRRGADTDTQYF.

This clone was seen a handful of times. V usage is TRBV9 and J usage is TRBJ1-1; D might be TRBD1 (6 bases). Trimming removed 2 bases from V and 3 bases from J, with 11 bases in between. The CDR3 covers 14 residues. Germline values: CDR1 SGDLS, CDR2 YYNGEE. The chain's CDR3 is CASSVADRYTEAFF. As DNA, the CDR3 is TGTGCCAGCAGCGTTGCGGACAGATACACTGAAGCTTTCTTT.

The chain uses TRBV30 and TRBJ1-2; D not resolved. Germline lookup yields CDR1 GTSNPN and CDR2 SVGIG (reference sequence). Deletions cut 4 bases from V and 8 bases from J, with 11 bases between. The CDR3 is 11 amino acids. The CDR3 sequence: CAWKEGYGYTF. As DNA, the CDR3 is TGTGCCTGGAAGGAAGGGTACGGCTACACCTTC.

The genes are TRBV28 and TRBJ1-5; D possibly corresponds to TRBD1 (6 bases). CDR3 length: 13 residues. The V gene's germline CDR1 is MDHEN and CDR2 SYDVKM. Trimming removed 3 bases from V and 7 bases from J, with 10 bases in between. The CDR3 DNA reads as TGTGCCAGCAGTTTGGGGGGCCAACAGCCCCAGCATTTT. Translating it yields CASSLGGQQPQHF.

The chain combines TRBV19 with TRBJ2-5; D might be TRBD2 (6 bases). V lost 4 bases to trimming and J lost 0 bases, with 12 bases between them. Germline values: CDR1 LNHDA, CDR2 SQIVND (reference sequence). The CDR3 loop spans 15 amino acids. The chain's CDR3 is CASSRNQRDQETQYF. The CDR3 nucleotides read TGTGCCAGTAGTAGAAACCAGCGGGACCAAGAGACCCAGTACTTC.